Below are 21 T cell receptor beta chains sequenced from a single sample in a study of blood T cell repertoires in COVID-19. TCRdb's table, derived via immunoSEQ multiplex PCR, lists solely in-frame clones and lacks some. Of a few hundred thousand clones in the sample, about 92% were seen once. Sequencing used PBMCs or T cells enriched from blood (not recorded which). These receptors originate from a man between 18 and 35 years old who had recovered from COVID-19.

This chain links TRBV20-1 with TRBJ1-4; TRBD1 agrees at 7 bases. CDR3 length equals 13 residues. Germline values: CDR1 DFQATT, CDR2 SNEGSKA (reference sequence). The ends lost 3 bases at V and 8 bases at J; junction bases unmatched: 6. The CDR3 here is CSASGRGKEKLFF. The CDR3 DNA follows: TGCAGTGCTAGTGGCAGGGGGAAGGAAAAACTGTTTTTT.

V usage is TRBV18 and J usage is TRBJ2-5; 12 bases map to TRBD2. The CDR3 spans 17 residues. Germline loops: CDR1 KGHSH, CDR2 LQKENI. Trimming removed 6 bases from V and 5 bases from J; junction bases left unmatched: 13. CDR3 coding DNA: TGTGCCAGCTCTCCCGGACTAGCGGGATCTGAATGGGAGACCCAGTACTTC. Its translation: CASSPGLAGSEWETQYF.

The chain joins TRBV2 to TRBJ1-5; D remains unclear. The CDR3 has 15 amino acids. Deletions cut 3 bases from V and 0 bases from J, with 9 bases between. Germline loops: CDR1 SNHLY, CDR2 FYNNEI. CDR3 bases: TGTGCCAGCAGTGAGGACTGGTATAGCAATCAGCCCCAGCATTTT. This codes for CASSEDWYSNQPQHF.

A word on this clone: One end of the junction varies from germline; a read error may be responsible. The rearrangement joins TRBV27 to TRBJ1-5; 11 bases line up with TRBD1. The CDR3 runs 14 residues. Germline values: CDR1 MNHEY, CDR2 SMNVEV (reference sequence). The CDR3 here is CASRRTGGKQPQHF. The CDR3 DNA reads TGTGCCAGCAGAAGGACAGGGGGCAAGCAGCCCCAGCATTTT.

V gene TRBV29-1 combines with J gene TRBJ2-5; 7 positions agree with TRBD2. CDR1 is SQVTM, CDR2 ANQGSEA, per germline. CDR3 size: 11 residues. The CDR3 loop reads CSGGGTGAQYF. The CDR3 bases are TGCAGTGGGGGAGGGACCGGGGCCCAGTACTTC.

V usage is TRBV29-1 and J usage is TRBJ2-7; a possible D gene is TRBD2 (6 bases). Trimming took 4 bases from V and 3 from J, leaving 13 bases between them. Germline CDR1 reads SQVTM; CDR2 reads ANQGSEA. The CDR3 runs to 13 residues. The CDR3 protein is CSVGLVDFYEQYF. The DNA for the CDR3 is TGCAGCGTTGGACTAGTAGACTTCTACGAGCAGTACTTC.

The chain has TRBV6-5 and TRBJ1-3; D gene unclear. This CDR3 is 15 amino acids long. V lost 6 bases to trimming and J lost 0 bases, with 12 bases between them. CDR1 and CDR2 from the germline V gene are MNHEY and SVGAGI. In DNA, the CDR3 is TGTGCCAGCAGCCGGGATGCGGCCTCTGGAAACACCATATATTTT. Amino acid sequence: CASSRDAASGNTIYF.

V gene TRBV2 combines with J gene TRBJ2-7; a weak D match, TRBD2 (5 bases). Trimming shortened V by 6 bases and J by 0 bases, and 15 bases separated the two germline ends. The germline V gene encodes CDR1 SNHLY and CDR2 FYNNEI. The CDR3 runs to 15 residues. In DNA form, the CDR3 reads TGTGCCAGCAGGCCTCCGGGGTCCTTCTCCTACGAGCAGTACTTC. This translates into CASRPPGSFSYEQYF.

The chain combines TRBV9 with TRBJ1-1, with D unresolved. The CDR3 is made up of 16 amino acids. V shed 2 bases and J shed 6 bases, with 20 bases lying between them. The germline gives CDR1 SGDLS, CDR2 YYNGEE. The CDR3 protein is CASSVDPVGGLSEAFF. The CDR3 DNA reads as TGTGCCAGCAGCGTTGACCCCGTCGGAGGGTTGTCTGAAGCTTTCTTT.

The J gene is TRBJ1-3, the V gene TRBV11-3; D is undetermined. Looked up from germline, CDR1 is SGHNT and CDR2 is YENEEA. Trimming shortened V by 2 bases and J by 2 bases, and 10 bases separated the two germline ends. There are 15 residues in the CDR3. CDR3 sequence: CASSLLGRPGNTIYF. The CDR3 DNA is TGTGCCAGCAGCTTATTGGGCAGACCTGGAAACACCATATATTTT.

The chain links TRBV2 to TRBJ1-2; 7 positions agree with TRBD1. The CDR3 covers 13 residues. Germline loops: CDR1 SNHLY, CDR2 FYNNEI. V lost 8 bases to trimming and J lost 6 bases; unmatched junction nucleotides: 9. The CDR3 sequence is CASGKSQGHGYTF. The DNA of the CDR3 is TGTGCCAGCGGGAAATCACAGGGGCATGGCTACACCTTC.

V is TRBV12-5 and J is TRBJ2-3, with D tentatively TRBD1 (6 bases). V lost 5 bases and J 2 bases, leaving 14 bases between the germline ends. Germline-derived CDR1 and CDR2 are LGHNT and FRNRAP. The CDR3 length is 15 residues. CDR3 coding DNA: TGTGCTAGTGGTCCTCGACAGGTTGTCACAGATACGCAGTATTTT. Its protein product is CASGPRQVVTDTQYF. The full variable domain, completed using reference TRBV12-5 and TRBJ2-3, is DARVTQTPRHKVTEMGQEVTMRCQPILGHNTVFWYRQTMMQGLELLAYFRNRAPLDDSGMPKDRFSAEMPDATLATLKIQPSEPRDSAVYFCASGPRQVVTDTQYFGPGTRLTVL.

The DNA for the CDR3 is TGTGCCAGCAGGACAGGGATGGGGGCCAACGTCCTGACTTTC. It codes for CASRTGMGANVLTF. The V gene is TRBV2, the J gene TRBJ2-6, with 7 positions matching TRBD1. Germline-derived CDR1 and CDR2 are SNHLY and FYNNEI. The V segment lost 6 bases and the J segment 4 bases; nucleotides outside the gene matches: 3. The CDR3 runs 14 residues.

Concerning this clone itself: Other DNA sequences in the sample encode the same CDR3. The V call is TRBV18, the J call TRBJ1-2; D possibly corresponds to TRBD1 (6 bases). Germline V CDR1 and CDR2: KGHSH, LQKENI. Trimming shortened V by 3 bases and J by 5 bases, and 13 bases separated the two germline ends. The length of the CDR3 is 14 residues. The CDR3 loop reads CASSPAGAVYGYTF. As DNA, the CDR3 is TGTGCCAGCTCACCCGCGGGGGCAGTATATGGCTACACCTTC.

The J gene is TRBJ2-5, the V gene TRBV11-3; D uncertain. This CDR3 contains 13 residues. Looked up from germline, CDR1 is SGHNT and CDR2 is YENEEA. V lost 0 bases and J 5 bases, leaving 7 bases between the germline ends. DNA for the CDR3: TGTGCCAGCAGCTTAGAGGCAACGGAGACCCAGTACTTC. This encodes CASSLEATETQYF.

The V gene is TRBV4-1, the J gene TRBJ2-1; the match to TRBD2 covers 8 bases. This CDR3 is 15 amino acids long. With 7 bases clipped from V and 1 base from J, the junction kept 6 bases outside the gene matches. Germline V gene data show CDR1 as MGHRA and CDR2 as YSYEKL. CDR3 protein: CASKSGSHSYNEQFF. CDR3 nucleotides: TGCGCCAGCAAAAGCGGGAGCCATTCCTACAATGAGCAGTTCTTC.

As to this clone: This sample includes further DNA sequences coding for the same CDR3. The V call is TRBV27, the J call TRBJ1-5, with TRBD1 as a possible D gene (6 bases). V dropped 2 bases and J dropped 2 bases, with 7 bases sitting between them. The CDR3 has 14 residues. Germline values: CDR1 MNHEY, CDR2 SMNVEV (reference sequence). CDR3 sequence reads: CASSLAGGNQPQHF. CDR3 coding DNA: TGTGCCAGCAGTTTAGCAGGGGGCAATCAGCCCCAGCATTTT.

V gene TRBV9 combines with J gene TRBJ1-6; unclear D gene. The CDR3 is made up of 14 amino acids. V gave up 6 bases and J gave up 7 bases, with 14 bases separating them. CDR1 and CDR2 (germline): SGDLS, YYNGEE. The CDR3 DNA sequence: TGTGCCAGCAACGAGGCCCCAAACAATTCACCCCTCCACTTT. Its translation: CASNEAPNNSPLHF. Drawing the rest from reference TRBV9 and TRBJ1-6, the complete variable domain is DSGVTQTPKHLITATGQRVTLRCSPRSGDLSVYWYQQSLDQGLQFLIQYYNGEERAKGNILERFSAQQFPDLHSELNLSSLELGDSALYFCASNEAPNNSPLHFGNGTRLTVT.

This clone appeared a single time. The rearrangement uses TRBV4-1 and TRBJ1-3; TRBD1 matches 10 bases. Germline V gene data show CDR1 as MGHRA and CDR2 as YSYEKL. CDR3 size: 14 residues. V gave up 4 bases and J gave up 9 bases; unmatched junction bases: 6. The CDR3 sequence is CASSRPGTGVTIYF. The CDR3 coding sequence is TGCGCCAGCAGCCGTCCTGGGACAGGGGTCACCATATATTTT.

The gene calls are TRBV7-8 and TRBJ2-3; a weak D match, TRBD2 (5 bases). This CDR3 contains 15 residues. Trimming cost V 5 bases and J 5 bases, with 17 bases left between them. Germline V gene lookup returns CDR1 SGHVS and CDR2 FQNEAQ. CDR3 region: CASSPTDSSIDTQYF. The CDR3 DNA is TGTGCCAGCAGCCCAACGGACTCTAGTATAGATACGCAGTATTTT.

In nucleotides, the CDR3 is TGTGCCATCAGTGAGTCAGAAGGGGCCGGCGGCTACACCTTC. Translated: CAISESEGAGGYTF. This rearrangement joins TRBV10-3 to TRBJ1-2; possibly TRBD1 for D (5 bases). In germline, CDR1 is ENHRY, CDR2 SYGVKD. Trimming took off 0 bases at V and 8 bases at J, with 13 bases between the two ends. The CDR3 covers 14 residues.